Below are 23 T cell receptor beta chains sequenced from a single sample in a study of blood T cell repertoires in COVID-19. Data came from immunoSEQ multiplex PCR; TCRdb stores just in-frame clones and leaves some out. This sample has 200,000 to 250,000 clones; around 90% occur once, and the top ten carry approximately 12%. Sequencing was performed on peripheral blood. These receptors were collected from a woman between 18 and 30 years old who had recovered from COVID-19.

The chain employs TRBV30 and TRBJ2-5, with 10 positions matching TRBD2. V lost 4 bases, J lost 0 bases, and 2 bases stayed unmatched. Germline V gene data show CDR1 as GTSNPN and CDR2 as SVGIG (reference sequence). The CDR3 is 14 amino acids. DNA of the CDR3: TGTGCCTGGAACCTAGCGGGAGACCAAGAGACCCAGTACTTC. This sequence encodes CAWNLAGDQETQYF.

V gene TRBV7-9 combines with J gene TRBJ1-1; TRBD1 agrees at 10 bases. CDR1 is SEHNR and CDR2 is FQNEAQ in the germline V gene (reference sequence). Trimming took 5 bases from V and 0 from J; bases not matched to a gene: 3. This CDR3 contains 15 residues. CDR3 loop: CASSPGQGLNTEAFF. CDR3 coding DNA: TGTGCCAGCAGCCCGGGACAGGGGTTGAACACTGAAGCTTTCTTT. The variable domain in full, with the rest retrieved from reference TRBV7-9 and TRBJ1-1, is DTGVSQNPRHKITKRGQNVTFRCDPISEHNRLYWYRQTLGQGPEFLTYFQNEAQLEKSRLLSDRFSAERPKGSFSTLEIQRTEQGDSAMYLCASSPGQGLNTEAFFGQGTRLTVV.

This clone occurred once. The chain recombines TRBV6-2 or TRBV6-3 with TRBJ2-1; 8 nucleotides match TRBD2. V lost 3 bases, J lost 6 bases, and 7 bases stayed unmatched. Germline values: CDR1 MNHEY, CDR2 SVGEGT. The CDR3 sequence is 15 residues long. The CDR3 DNA is TGTGCCAGCAGTTATTTAGCGGGGAGTACCAATGAGCAGTTCTTC. Its protein is CASSYLAGSTNEQFF.

The chain joins TRBV9 to TRBJ2-4; no reliable D call. The V end lost 2 bases, the J end lost 7 bases, and 7 bases lay between the germline ends. The CDR3 totals 12 residues. Germline CDR1 and CDR2: SGDLS and YYNGEE. CDR3 nucleotides: TGTGCCAGCAGCGTCTCCTCGAACATTCAGTACTTC. Amino acids: CASSVSSNIQYF.

The chain combines TRBV5-1 with TRBJ2-2, with 7 bases identical to TRBD2. With V trimmed by 0 bases and J by 5 bases, 1 base remained unmatched. This CDR3 spans 14 amino acids. Germline CDR1 and CDR2: SGHRS and YFSETQ. This chain's CDR3 is CASSLERGTGELFF. The CDR3 DNA sequence: TGCGCCAGCAGCTTGGAGCGGGGTACCGGGGAGCTGTTTTTT.

This clone was observed a single time. The V call is TRBV7-2, the J call TRBJ2-3, with D tentatively TRBD2 (6 bases). CDR3 length: 14 amino acids. Germline V lookup: CDR1 SGHTA, CDR2 FQGNSA. Trimming shortened V by 4 bases and J by 2 bases, and 10 bases separated the two germline ends. DNA of the CDR3: TGTGCCAGCAGCTCGGACTATTACACAGATACGCAGTATTTT. It translates to CASSSDYYTDTQYF.

The V and J genes are TRBV7-9 and TRBJ1-1; D is unresolved. In germline, CDR1 is SEHNR, CDR2 FQNEAQ (reference sequence). Trimming took off 1 base at V and 0 bases at J, with 6 bases between the two ends. The CDR3 loop spans 14 amino acids. For the CDR3, the DNA is TGTGCCAGCAGCTTAGGGAGCTTGAACACTGAAGCTTTCTTT. This gives the protein CASSLGSLNTEAFF.

This rearrangement joins TRBV7-2 to TRBJ1-4; possibly TRBD1 for D (5 bases). The V end lost 3 bases, the J end lost 7 bases, and 12 bases lay between the germline ends. This CDR3 region has 14 residues. Looked up from germline, CDR1 is SGHTA and CDR2 is FQGNSA. Here the CDR3 reads CASSFTRGGEKLFF. The CDR3 nucleotides read TGTGCCAGCAGCTTTACTCGCGGGGGTGAAAAACTGTTTTTT.

This clone was recorded once. The chain links TRBV25-1 to TRBJ1-1; D unclear. This CDR3 is 14 amino acids long. Germline V gene sequence: CDR1 MGHDK, CDR2 SYGVNS. Trimming took 2 bases from V and 1 from J, leaving 8 bases between them. CDR3 coding DNA: TGTGCCAGCAGTGAAAAGCTATGGAACACTGAAGCTTTCTTT. Amino acids: CASSEKLWNTEAFF.

The chain is built from TRBV7-6 and TRBJ1-3; no clear D gene. The germline V and J ends were trimmed by 1 base and 0 bases, with 7 bases remaining between them. The CDR3 is 15 residues long. Per germline, CDR1 SGHVS and CDR2 FNYEAQ. DNA of the CDR3: TGTGCCAGCAGCTTAGTTCCCGGCTCTGGAAACACCATATATTTT. As protein: CASSLVPGSGNTIYF.

The J gene is TRBJ2-7, the V gene TRBV7-9, with 7 bases matching TRBD1. Looked up from germline, CDR1 is SEHNR and CDR2 is FQNEAQ (reference sequence). V lost 5 bases and J lost 5; bases outside the gene matches: 21. The CDR3 totals 18 residues. The CDR3 reads CASSRTLTTGPHIHEQYF. The CDR3 nucleotides are TGTGCCAGCAGCCGAACCTTGACGACAGGGCCCCACATCCACGAGCAGTACTTC.

This rearrangement joins TRBV30 to TRBJ2-5; 8 bases line up with TRBD1. J gave up 5 bases and V 0 bases, and 11 bases lay outside the gene matches. Germline V gives CDR1 GTSNPN, CDR2 SVGIG (reference sequence). The CDR3 covers 16 residues. The CDR3 DNA is TGTGCCTGGAGTGTACTGGACAGGGTTAGTTTGGAGACCCAGTACTTC. Amino acids: CAWSVLDRVSLETQYF.

The rearrangement links TRBV14 to TRBJ2-1, with 8 bases aligning to TRBD2. J was trimmed by 6 bases and V by 6 bases; bases with no gene match: 7. The CDR3 spans 14 residues. Per the germline V gene, CDR1 is SGHDN and CDR2 is FVKESK. The CDR3 nucleotides are TGTGCCAGCAGTCCGGGAGGGCGGTTCAATGAGCAGTTCTTC. Protein sequence: CASSPGGRFNEQFF. Based on the CDR3 plus reference TRBV14 and TRBJ2-1, the full variable domain is EAGVTQFPSHSVIEKGQTVTLRCDPISGHDNLYWYRRVMGKEIKFLLHFVKESKQDESGMPNNRFLAERTGGTYSTLKVQPAELEDSGVYFCASSPGGRFNEQFFGPGTRLTVL.

The genes are TRBV11-2 and TRBJ2-5; D is perhaps TRBD2 (6 bases). CDR1 and CDR2 from the germline V gene are SGHAT and FQNNGV. V lost 1 base, J lost 2 bases, and 11 bases lay in between. The CDR3 has 15 residues. CDR3 sequence reads: CASSLGIAAQETQYF. The CDR3 bases are TGTGCCAGCAGCTTAGGTATAGCGGCTCAAGAGACCCAGTACTTC.

V usage is TRBV5-1 and J usage is TRBJ1-3; TRBD1 might be the D (6 bases). V dropped 2 bases and J dropped 2 bases, with 11 bases sitting between them. Germline V gene sequence: CDR1 SGHRS, CDR2 YFSETQ. The CDR3 has 15 residues. The CDR3 is CASSFDGTPGNTIYF. The DNA for the CDR3 is TGCGCCAGCAGCTTCGACGGGACACCTGGAAACACCATATATTTT. Combining the CDR3 with reference TRBV5-1 and TRBJ1-3 gives the whole variable domain KAGVTQTPRYLIKTRGQQVTLSCSPISGHRSVSWYQQTPGQGLQFLFEYFSETQRNKGNFPGRFSGRQFSNSRSEMNVSTLELGDSALYLCASSFDGTPGNTIYFGEGSWLTVV.

The sample holds many counts of this clone. The chain has TRBV6-2 or TRBV6-3 and TRBJ2-7, with 10 bases that match TRBD2. Unmatched junction bases numbered 0, after V lost 0 bases and J lost 4 bases. CDR3 length equals 14 residues. CDR1 is MNHEY and CDR2 is SVGEGT in the germline V gene. This CDR3 reads CASSYSTSGYEQYF. In nucleotides, the CDR3 is TGTGCCAGCAGTTACTCGACTAGCGGGTACGAGCAGTACTTC.

The chain combines TRBV7-9 with TRBJ2-3; TRBD2 might be the D (6 bases). The CDR3 runs 16 residues. Trimming took off 1 base at V and 3 bases at J, with 14 bases between the two ends. The germline CDR1 and CDR2 sequences are SEHNR and FQNEAQ (reference sequence). The CDR3 bases are TGTGCCAGCAGCTTAGTCGGAGGGAGCCGAACAGATACGCAGTATTTT. It codes for CASSLVGGSRTDTQYF.

V usage is TRBV14 and J usage is TRBJ1-3; no reliable D call. This CDR3 region has 12 residues. Germline CDR1 and CDR2: SGHDN and FVKESK. With 0 bases removed from V and 8 bases from J, the gap between germline ends came to 5 bases. CDR3 protein: CASSQEWHTIYF. CDR3 DNA sequence: TGTGCCAGCAGCCAAGAATGGCACACCATATATTTT.

The gene calls are TRBV19 and TRBJ2-3, with D perhaps matching TRBD2 (5 bases). The CDR3 totals 14 residues. The germline V gene has CDR1 LNHDA and CDR2 SQIVND (reference sequence). V lost 1 base to trimming and J lost 6 bases, with 11 bases between them. The DNA for the CDR3 is TGTGCCAGTAGTATAGTCGGAGGTTCGGATACGCAGTATTTT. Protein product: CASSIVGGSDTQYF.

This sequence joins TRBV30 and TRBJ1-2, with no clear D. The CDR3 length is 13 residues. V shed 2 bases and J shed 6 bases, with 13 bases lying between them. Germline values: CDR1 GTSNPN, CDR2 SVGIG (reference sequence). DNA for the CDR3: TGTGCCTGGAGTAGGAGAGGTCCACATGGCTACACCTTC. Translated, it gives CAWSRRGPHGYTF. Filled out from reference TRBV30 and TRBJ1-2, the complete variable domain reads SQTIHQWPATLVQPVGSPLSLECTVEGTSNPNLYWYRQAAGRGLQLLFYSVGIGQISSEVPQNLSASRPQDRQFILSSKKLLLSDSGFYLCAWSRRGPHGYTFGSGTRLTVV.

This chain joins TRBV29-1 and TRBJ1-6; 8 nucleotides line up with TRBD1. The germline V gene encodes CDR1 SQVTM and CDR2 ANQGSEA. The CDR3 has 14 residues. Trimming removed 6 bases from V and 9 bases from J; junction bases left unmatched: 10. The CDR3, as DNA: TGCAGCGTAGCCACAGGGGGTTCTGGTTCACCCCTCCACTTT. The encoded protein is CSVATGGSGSPLHF.

The gene calls are TRBV9 and TRBJ1-2; D remains ambiguous. This CDR3 region has 13 residues. Germline V lookup: CDR1 SGDLS, CDR2 YYNGEE. V dropped 0 bases and J dropped 6 bases, with 9 bases sitting between them. The chain's CDR3 is CASSVADTDGYTF. The CDR3 DNA reads TGTGCCAGCAGCGTAGCAGACACTGATGGCTACACCTTC.

The genes are TRBV6-5 and TRBJ2-1; no clear D. Trimming left V 2 bases short and J 5 bases short, with 7 bases between. CDR1 and CDR2 (germline): MNHEY, SVGAGI. The CDR3 is made up of 13 amino acids. CDR3 DNA sequence: TGTGCCAGCAGTTACGGGCGAAACAATGAGCAGTTCTTC. Protein sequence: CASSYGRNNEQFF.